The clone carrying this T cell receptor (beta chain) was counted many times. Its antigen is unidentified. The sample is drawn from a study of T cells in Graves' hyperthyroidism and ophthalmopathy. Study-wide context: Once the initial diagnosis was made, peripheral blood was obtained before any treatment.

Study-level findings and limits: Most thyroid-expanded clonotypes above 0.001 were also found in blood.

Among the patients, aged 18 to 65, hyperthyroidism was newly diagnosed and had lasted under 2 months. Diagnoses were made from clinical symptoms, serum measures (thyroxine and TRAb), thyroid ultrasound and orbital computed tomography. Authors of the study amplified TCR beta CDR3 regions from RNA transcripts. TCR CDR3 regions were first amplified by RT-PCR with HTBI primers. MiXCR, applied by TCRdb to the multiplex PCR reads, yields one record per CDR3 protein. The sample records around 620,000 distinct CDR3 sequences, about 16% being singletons. Germline V lookup: CDR1 SGHKS, CDR2 YYEKEE (reference sequence). This CDR3 is built from 16 residues. Trimming pared 2 bases from V and 1 base from J, leaving 16 bases between.

The source material was blood. This sequence joins TRBV5-5 and TRBJ2-7; possibly TRBD2 for D (5 bases). The sequence was obtained from a woman aged 25 to 39 with Graves' hyperthyroidism. This CDR3 is CASSLPGITGSYEQYF. The CDR3 nucleotides read TGTGCCAGCAGCTTACCGGGGATAACGGGATCCTACGAGCAGTACTTC.